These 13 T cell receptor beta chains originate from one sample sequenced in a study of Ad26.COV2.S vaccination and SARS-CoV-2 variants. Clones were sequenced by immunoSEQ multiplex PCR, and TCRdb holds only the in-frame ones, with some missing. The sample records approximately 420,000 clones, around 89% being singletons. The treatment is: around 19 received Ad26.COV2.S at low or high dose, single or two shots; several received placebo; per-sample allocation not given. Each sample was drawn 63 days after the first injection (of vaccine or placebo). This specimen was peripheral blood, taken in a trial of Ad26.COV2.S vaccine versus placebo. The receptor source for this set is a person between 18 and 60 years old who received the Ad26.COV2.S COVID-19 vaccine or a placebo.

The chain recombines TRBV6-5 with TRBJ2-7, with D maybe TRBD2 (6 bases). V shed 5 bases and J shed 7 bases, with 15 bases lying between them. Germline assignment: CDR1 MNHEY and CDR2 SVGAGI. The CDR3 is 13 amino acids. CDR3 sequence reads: CASSRGTSGEQYF. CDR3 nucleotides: TGTGCCAGCAGTCGGGGGACCTCGGGGGAGCAGTACTTC.

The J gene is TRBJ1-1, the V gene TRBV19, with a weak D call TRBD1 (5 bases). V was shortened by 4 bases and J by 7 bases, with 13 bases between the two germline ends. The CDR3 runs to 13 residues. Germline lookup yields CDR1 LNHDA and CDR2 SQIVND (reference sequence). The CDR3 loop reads CASSTARVVEAFF. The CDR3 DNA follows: TGTGCCAGTAGTACGGCCAGGGTTGTTGAAGCTTTCTTT.

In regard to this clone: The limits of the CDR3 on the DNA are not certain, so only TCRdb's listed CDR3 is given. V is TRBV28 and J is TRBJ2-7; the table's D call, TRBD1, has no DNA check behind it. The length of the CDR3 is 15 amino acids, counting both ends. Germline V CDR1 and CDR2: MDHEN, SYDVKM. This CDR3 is CASSFLAGPYYEQYF.

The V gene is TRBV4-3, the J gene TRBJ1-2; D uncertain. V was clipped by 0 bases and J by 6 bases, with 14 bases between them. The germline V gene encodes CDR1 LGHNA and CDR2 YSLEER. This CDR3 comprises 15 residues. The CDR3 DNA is TGCGCCAGCAGCCAAGAAAGGTCAGGTTTGAATGGCTACACCTTC. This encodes CASSQERSGLNGYTF.

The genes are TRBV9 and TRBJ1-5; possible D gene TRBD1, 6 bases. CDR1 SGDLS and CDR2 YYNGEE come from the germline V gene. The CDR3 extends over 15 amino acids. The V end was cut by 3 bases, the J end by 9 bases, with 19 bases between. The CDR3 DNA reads TGTGCCAGCAGCGAACGGACAGACGACGTTAGGCCCCAGCATTTT. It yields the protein CASSERTDDVRPQHF.

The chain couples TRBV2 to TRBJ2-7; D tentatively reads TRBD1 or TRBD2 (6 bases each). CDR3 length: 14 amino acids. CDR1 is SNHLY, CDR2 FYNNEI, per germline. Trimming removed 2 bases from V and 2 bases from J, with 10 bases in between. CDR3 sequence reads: CASSERGVTYEQYF. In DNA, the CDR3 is TGTGCCAGCAGTGAAAGGGGGGTAACCTACGAGCAGTACTTC.

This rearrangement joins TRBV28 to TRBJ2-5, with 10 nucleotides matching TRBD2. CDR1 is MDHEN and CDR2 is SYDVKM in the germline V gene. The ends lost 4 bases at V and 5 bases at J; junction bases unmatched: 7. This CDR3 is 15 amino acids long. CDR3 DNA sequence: TGTGCCAGCAGTTCCGAGCGGGGGGGCCGCGAGACCCAGTACTTC. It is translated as CASSSERGGRETQYF.

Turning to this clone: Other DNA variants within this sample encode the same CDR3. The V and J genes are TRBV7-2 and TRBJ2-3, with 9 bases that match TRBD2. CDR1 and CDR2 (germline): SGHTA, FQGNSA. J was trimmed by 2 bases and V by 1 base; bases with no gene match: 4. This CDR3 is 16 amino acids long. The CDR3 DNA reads TGTGCCAGCAGCTTAGTAGCGGGGGCCTACACAGATACGCAGTATTTT. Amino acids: CASSLVAGAYTDTQYF.

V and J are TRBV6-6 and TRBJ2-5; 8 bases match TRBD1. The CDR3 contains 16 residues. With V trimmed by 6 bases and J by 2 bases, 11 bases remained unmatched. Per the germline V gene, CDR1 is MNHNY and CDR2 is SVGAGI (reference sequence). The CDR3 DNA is TGTGCCAGCAGGAATCAGGGGGCCACGGGTCAAGAGACCCAGTACTTC. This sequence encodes CASRNQGATGQETQYF.

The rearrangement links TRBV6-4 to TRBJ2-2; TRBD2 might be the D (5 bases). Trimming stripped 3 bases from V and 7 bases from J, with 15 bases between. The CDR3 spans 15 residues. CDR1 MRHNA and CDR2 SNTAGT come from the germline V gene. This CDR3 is CASSDAGPAGGELFF. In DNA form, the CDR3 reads TGTGCCAGCAGTGATGCGGGCCCGGCAGGCGGGGAGCTGTTTTTT.

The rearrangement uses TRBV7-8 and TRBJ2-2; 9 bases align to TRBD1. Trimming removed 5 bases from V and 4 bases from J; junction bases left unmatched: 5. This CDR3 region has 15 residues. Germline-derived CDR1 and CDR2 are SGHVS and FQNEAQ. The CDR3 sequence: CASSTQTGGTGELFF. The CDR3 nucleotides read TGTGCCAGCAGCACCCAGACAGGGGGCACCGGGGAGCTGTTTTTT.

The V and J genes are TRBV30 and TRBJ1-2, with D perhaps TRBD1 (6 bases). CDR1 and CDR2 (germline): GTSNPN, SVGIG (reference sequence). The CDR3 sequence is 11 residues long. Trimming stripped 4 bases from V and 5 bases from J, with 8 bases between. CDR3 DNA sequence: TGTGCCTGGAACAGGGATTATGGCTACACCTTC. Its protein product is CAWNRDYGYTF.

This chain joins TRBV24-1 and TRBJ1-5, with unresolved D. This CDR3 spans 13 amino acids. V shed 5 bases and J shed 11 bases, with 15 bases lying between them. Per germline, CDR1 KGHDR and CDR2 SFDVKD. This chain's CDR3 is CATSAVGALSQHF. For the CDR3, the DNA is TGTGCCACCAGTGCGGTGGGAGCCCTTTCCCAGCATTTT.